These 26 T cell receptor beta chains originate from one sample sequenced in a study of T cells expressing NK-cell markers. Reanalyzing the 5' RACE reads, TCRdb keeps one entry per CDR3 protein, without DNA. The table counts 440,000 or so distinct CDR3 sequences; roughly 8% lies in the top ten. Material: blood T cells: a sorted CD56 or NKG2C T cell subset, CD4+ or CD8+ T cells, or bulk PBMC T cells (not recorded which). The receptors were gathered from a woman between 18 and 75 years old in good health.

The genes are TRBV11-2 and TRBJ2-1. Per germline, CDR1 SGHAT and CDR2 FQNNGV. This CDR3 is built from 15 residues. The CDR3 sequence is CASSLGWPAQREQFF. The variable domain in full, completed from reference TRBV11-2 and TRBJ2-1, reads EAGVAQSPRYKIIEKRQSVAFWCNPISGHATLYWYQQILGQGPKLLIQFQNNGVVDDSQLPKDRFSAERLKGVDSTLKIQPAKLEDSAVYLCASSLGWPAQREQFFGPGTRLTVL.

This sequence joins TRBV5-1 and TRBJ1-4. The CDR3 has 14 residues. CDR1 is SGHRS, CDR2 YFSETQ, per germline. The CDR3 spells CASRLQTTNEKLFF.

J is TRBJ2-2 and V is TRBV12-3 or TRBV12-4; the D call from TCRdb, TRBD1, cannot be confirmed without DNA. The CDR3 is made up of 15 amino acids. The CDR3 loop is CASRARGRNTGELFF.

The chain is built from TRBV19 and TRBJ2-1; TCRdb picks TRBD2, but there is no DNA to check that call. Germline V gene lookup returns CDR1 LNHDA and CDR2 SQIVND (reference sequence). This CDR3 has 14 amino acids. The CDR3 protein is CASTAGLKHNEQFF.

The chain combines TRBV21-1 with TRBJ2-2; the D call of TRBD1 rests on TCRdb alone, since no DNA is present to check it. TRBV21-1 is a pseudogene segment. This CDR3 has 15 residues. CDR3 region: CARTLRGTNTGELFF.

The rearrangement links TRBV4-3 to TRBJ2-5; TCRdb lists TRBD1, though no DNA is available to test this call. Germline V lookup: CDR1 LGHNA, CDR2 YSLEER. The CDR3 has 14 residues. CDR3 in amino acids: CASSKQGAQETQYF.

The CDR3 region is CASSQDWASGGLSTDTQYF. The chain carries TRBV3-1 and TRBJ2-3; TCRdb reports TRBD2, a call that lacks DNA to check it against. CDR1 is LGHDT, CDR2 YNNKEL, per germline (reference sequence). The CDR3 is made up of 19 amino acids.

The CDR3 protein is CASSQSTDTQYF. This chain links TRBV5-1 with TRBJ2-3. Germline V lookup: CDR1 SGHRS, CDR2 YFSETQ. CDR3 length: 12 amino acids.

V usage is TRBV7-9 and J usage is TRBJ1-1; the TRBD1 assignment by TCRdb is unverifiable without DNA. CDR3 size: 14 residues. Germline V CDR1 and CDR2: SEHNR, FQNEAQ (reference sequence). CDR3: CASSSGTGRTEAFF.

This chain links TRBV7-2 with TRBJ1-4; without DNA, the TCRdb call of TRBD1 cannot be checked. This CDR3 is 14 amino acids long. The germline CDR1 and CDR2 sequences are SGHTA and FQGNSA. The chain's CDR3 is CASRPATPGEKLFF.

The chain has TRBV27 and TRBJ2-7; no DNA is available, so the TRBD2 call from TCRdb remains unchecked. Germline V gene lookup returns CDR1 MNHEY and CDR2 SMNVEV (reference sequence). CDR3 length: 14 amino acids. CDR3 region: CASSPGLGGYEQYF.

The CDR3 is CASSQDPSRPPNEQFF. The V and J genes are TRBV4-3 and TRBJ2-1; TCRdb designates TRBD1, a call that cannot be tested without DNA. The germline gives CDR1 LGHNA, CDR2 YSLEER. The CDR3 spans 16 residues.

The CDR3 sequence: CASRPWVTADTQYF. The chain recombines TRBV12-3 or TRBV12-4 with TRBJ2-3; TCRdb's D gene call, TRBD1, goes unchecked for lack of DNA. This CDR3 is 14 amino acids long.

This chain connects TRBV20-1 to TRBJ1-2; TCRdb selects TRBD1, and the lack of DNA leaves this call unchecked. There are 13 residues in the CDR3. Germline CDR1 and CDR2: DFQATT and SNEGSKA (reference sequence). CDR3 sequence reads: CSAGDSFNYGYTF.

This chain uses TRBV9 with TRBJ2-5. Germline lookup yields CDR1 SGDLS and CDR2 YYNGEE. This CDR3 has 13 residues. CDR3 residues: CASSVDQGSTQYF.

The rearrangement uses TRBV4-3 and TRBJ1-1; with no DNA, the TCRdb D assignment of TRBD1 cannot be verified. The CDR3 contains 15 residues. The germline gives CDR1 LGHNA, CDR2 YSLEER. The CDR3 loop reads CASSQDLRGGTEAFF.

The chain combines TRBV13 with TRBJ2-1; the D call of TRBD1 rests on TCRdb alone, since no DNA is present to check it. This CDR3 region has 16 residues. In germline, CDR1 is PRHDT, CDR2 FYEKMQ (reference sequence). CDR3 amino acids: CASSRSLSSSYNEQFF.

The chain employs TRBV7-2 and TRBJ2-7. Germline lookup yields CDR1 SGHTA and CDR2 FQGNSA. The CDR3 totals 15 residues. CDR3 in amino acids: CASSLRDGYSYEQYF.

The chain combines TRBV12-3 or TRBV12-4 with TRBJ1-5; TCRdb calls TRBD1, which cannot be checked without DNA. CDR3 size: 14 residues. Here the CDR3 reads CASGGTYSNQPQHF.

The chain employs TRBV20-1 and TRBJ1-6; TCRdb outputs TRBD1, but without DNA this stays unchecked. The CDR3 length is 13 residues. In germline, CDR1 is DFQATT, CDR2 SNEGSKA (reference sequence). The chain's CDR3 is CSAQGYYNSPLHF.

The V call is TRBV20-1, the J call TRBJ2-7; the D call of TRBD2 rests on TCRdb alone, since no DNA is present to check it. The germline CDR1 and CDR2 sequences are DFQATT and SNEGSKA (reference sequence). CDR3 length: 15 amino acids. The CDR3 region is CSATEGLSISYEQYF.

The chain links TRBV20-1 to TRBJ2-5; TCRdb returns TRBD2, unconfirmable since there is no DNA. There are 15 residues in the CDR3. The V gene's germline CDR1 is DFQATT and CDR2 SNEGSKA (reference sequence). The CDR3: CSARDRLAGVETQYF.

The J gene is TRBJ1-6, the V gene TRBV20-1; TCRdb indicates TRBD1, and absent DNA this call remains unverified. The germline V gene encodes CDR1 DFQATT and CDR2 SNEGSKA (reference sequence). This CDR3 has 15 residues. This chain's CDR3 is CSASQGDSYNSPLHF.

This chain joins TRBV29-1 and TRBJ2-3. The germline CDR1 and CDR2 sequences are SQVTM and ANQGSEA. This CDR3 has 12 residues. CDR3 sequence reads: CSVAPSTDTQYF.

V is TRBV6-2 or TRBV6-3 and J is TRBJ1-1; TCRdb's D call of TRBD1 is untestable without DNA. This CDR3 region has 14 residues. The germline gives CDR1 MNHEY, CDR2 SVGEGT. CDR3: CASSYVLGGKRAFF.

The V gene is TRBV5-1, the J gene TRBJ1-4; TCRdb picks TRBD1, but there is no DNA to check that call. The CDR3 is 14 amino acids. Germline lookup yields CDR1 SGHRS and CDR2 YFSETQ. CDR3 sequence reads: CASSTQGKDEKLFF.